A single TCR beta chain is shown here with its context. Its antigen is not known. This entry comes from a study of CXCR3-negative and CXCR3-positive naive CD8 T cells. Overall study context: TRB reads totalled about 130 million, about 1.5 +/- 0.3 million per library. General study findings and limits: Naive cells used TRBV-TRBJ genes in much the same way whether CXCR3-negative or CXCR3-positive; memory cells did not. In CXCR3-positive naive cells, the TRB CDR3s were more hydrophobic than in CXCR3-negative naive cells. Both naive subsets showed comparably high diversity, and memory CD8+ cells showed much lower diversity.

5' RACE with UMI labels generated the TRB cDNA libraries. TCRdb re-called the 5' RACE reads and shows each CDR3 protein once, DNA omitted. This sample's table reports around 63,000 distinct CDR3 sequences. Germline lookup yields CDR1 SQVTM and CDR2 ANQGSEA. This CDR3 is built from 15 residues. The sorting of each CD8+ T cell subset was done in triplicate, at about 300,000 cells each. Sequencing was performed on naive CXCR3+ CD8+ T cells from blood. Subset: CD45RO-CCR7+CD27+CD95- naive CD8+ T cells expressing CXCR3 (TNR3+). V and J are TRBV29-1 and TRBJ2-2; TCRdb lists TRBD1, though no DNA is available to test this call. The sequence was collected from a human donor in good health. Some clones in this sample may be carry-over from other donors' samples. CDR3: CSVEESDRNTGELFF.